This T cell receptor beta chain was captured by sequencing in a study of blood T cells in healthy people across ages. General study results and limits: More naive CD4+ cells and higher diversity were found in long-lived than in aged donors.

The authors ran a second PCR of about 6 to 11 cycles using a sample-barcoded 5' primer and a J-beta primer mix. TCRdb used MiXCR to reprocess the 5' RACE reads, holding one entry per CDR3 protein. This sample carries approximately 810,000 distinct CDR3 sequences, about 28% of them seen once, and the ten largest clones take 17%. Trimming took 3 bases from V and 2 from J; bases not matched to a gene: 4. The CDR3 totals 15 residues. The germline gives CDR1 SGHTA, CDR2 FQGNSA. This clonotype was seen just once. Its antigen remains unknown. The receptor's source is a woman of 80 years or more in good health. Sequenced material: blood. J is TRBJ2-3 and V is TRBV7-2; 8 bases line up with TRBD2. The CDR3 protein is CASSLSGSPTDTQYF. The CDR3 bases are TGTGCCAGCAGCTTGAGCGGGAGTCCCACAGATACGCAGTATTTT.